A single sample gave rise to the 28 T cell receptor beta chains below, sequenced in a study of blood T cell repertoires in COVID-19. The protocol was immunoSEQ multiplex PCR, while the TCRdb copy is restricted to in-frame clones and leaves out a portion. This sample carries 100,000 to 120,000 clones, over 75% of them seen once, and the ten largest clones take 2.4%. The sample comprised peripheral blood. The source of these receptors is a human donor in a cohort sampled during active COVID-19.

The chain couples TRBV5-8 to TRBJ2-6; 8 bases match TRBD1. The CDR3 extends over 15 amino acids. V gave up 4 bases and J gave up 5 bases; unmatched junction bases: 5. The germline V gene encodes CDR1 SGHTS and CDR2 YDEGEE. CDR3: CASSAGTGRANVLTF. The CDR3 DNA reads as TGTGCCAGCAGCGCCGGGACAGGCAGGGCCAACGTCCTGACTTTC.

V gene TRBV2 combines with J gene TRBJ1-5; 7 bases line up with TRBD1. V lost 7 bases to trimming and J lost 5 bases; unmatched junction nucleotides: 5. The CDR3 spans 13 residues. Germline V gene lookup returns CDR1 SNHLY and CDR2 FYNNEI. The CDR3 loop is CASNGRGDQPQHF. Here the CDR3 DNA reads TGTGCCAGCAACGGCAGGGGGGATCAGCCCCAGCATTTT.

The chain carries TRBV6-5 and TRBJ1-1; unclear D gene. The CDR3 extends over 11 amino acids. Per the germline V gene, CDR1 is MNHEY and CDR2 is SVGAGI. V was pared by 10 bases and J by 6 bases, with 12 bases between. In DNA, the CDR3 is TGTGCCACCCAACGGGGTCCTGAAGCTTTCTTT. Translated: CATQRGPEAFF.

The chain combines TRBV19 with TRBJ2-6; perhaps TRBD1 as D (6 bases). The V end was cut by 6 bases, the J end by 1 base, with 10 bases between. The CDR3 has 15 amino acids. Germline values: CDR1 LNHDA, CDR2 SQIVND (reference sequence). Here the CDR3 reads CASSLQGSGANVLTF. The CDR3, as DNA: TGTGCCAGTAGCCTACAGGGATCTGGGGCCAACGTCCTGACTTTC.

The CDR3 loop reads CASRGLAGVGEQFF. CDR3 bases: TGCGCCAGCAGGGGACTAGCGGGGGTTGGGGAGCAGTTCTTC. V and J are TRBV5-1 and TRBJ2-1; 14 bases fit TRBD2. The CDR3 loop spans 14 amino acids. In germline, CDR1 is SGHRS, CDR2 YFSETQ. Trimming took 5 bases from V and 10 from J; bases not matched to a gene: 5.

The chain uses TRBV4-1 and TRBJ1-1, with 7 bases fitting TRBD1. This CDR3 has 16 residues. V dropped 2 bases and J dropped 1; count of bases not matched to a gene: 7. From germline, CDR1 is MGHRA and CDR2 YSYEKL. The CDR3 coding sequence is TGCGCCAGCAGCCAATCTACGGGACAGTCGAACACTGAAGCTTTCTTT. It specifies CASSQSTGQSNTEAFF.

The rearrangement uses TRBV7-2 and TRBJ1-4, with D perhaps TRBD1 (5 bases). Germline CDR1 and CDR2: SGHTA and FQGNSA. The CDR3 has 15 residues. Trimming stripped 2 bases from V and 8 bases from J, with 15 bases between. CDR3 DNA: TGTGCCAGCAGCTTAATGGGCAGGGTCGGGGAAAAACTGTTTTTT. Translating gives CASSLMGRVGEKLFF.

The chain joins TRBV30 to TRBJ2-2; no clear D. This CDR3 is built from 14 residues. The ends were cut back, 1 base at V and 1 base at J, with 7 bases in the middle. CDR1 and CDR2 from the germline V gene are GTSNPN and SVGIG (reference sequence). CDR3 in amino acids: CAWSARLNTGELFF. The CDR3 DNA is TGTGCCTGGAGTGCAAGACTGAACACCGGGGAGCTGTTTTTT.

V and J are TRBV9 and TRBJ1-5, with TRBD1 matching over 9 bases. This CDR3 has 15 amino acids. With V trimmed by 7 bases and J by 6 bases, 11 bases remained unmatched. CDR1 is SGDLS and CDR2 is YYNGEE in the germline V gene. CDR3 region: CASGPTGGFLQPQHF. CDR3 nucleotides: TGTGCCAGCGGCCCTACAGGGGGCTTCCTTCAGCCCCAGCATTTT.

The rearrangement links TRBV4-1 to TRBJ1-2; no definite D call. V lost 3 bases, J lost 10 bases, and 18 bases lay in between. CDR1 is MGHRA, CDR2 YSYEKL, per germline. The CDR3 loop spans 14 amino acids. The CDR3 reads CASSQWRQVPTYTF. CDR3 sequence (DNA): TGCGCCAGCAGCCAGTGGAGGCAGGTGCCGACCTACACCTTC.

This clone was counted a single time. The CDR3 spells CASSLTGGSKTQYF. DNA for the CDR3: TGTGCCAGCAGCCTCACAGGGGGCTCGAAGACCCAGTACTTC. This sequence joins TRBV3-1 (or the pseudogene TRBV3-2) and TRBJ2-5; 9 nucleotides agree with TRBD1. Germline V lookup: CDR1 LGHDT, CDR2 YNNKEL (reference sequence). With 4 bases clipped from V and 6 bases from J, the junction kept 6 bases outside the gene matches. The CDR3 consists of 14 residues.

The V call is TRBV19, the J call TRBJ1-2; unclear D gene. The germline CDR1 and CDR2 sequences are LNHDA and SQIVND (reference sequence). V lost 6 bases, J lost 3 bases, and 11 bases lay in between. The CDR3 contains 13 residues. DNA for the CDR3: TGTGCCAGTAGAGCGGGTGTCGACTATGGCTACACCTTC. Residues: CASRAGVDYGYTF.

This chain joins TRBV19 and TRBJ1-1; TRBD1 might be the D (6 bases). CDR1 is LNHDA and CDR2 is SQIVND in the germline V gene (reference sequence). Trimming pared 2 bases from V and 4 bases from J, leaving 8 bases between. The CDR3 covers 13 residues. The CDR3 region is CASSIQGPTEAFF. The CDR3 nucleotides read TGTGCCAGTAGTATACAGGGGCCCACTGAAGCTTTCTTT.

V is TRBV5-1 and J is TRBJ2-1; D is ambiguous. CDR3 length: 14 residues. V shed 7 bases and J shed 0 bases, with 11 bases lying between them. Germline V gene lookup returns CDR1 SGHRS and CDR2 YFSETQ. CDR3 in DNA: TGCGCCAGCTCGTCCTCGAGCTCCTACAATGAGCAGTTCTTC. This gives the protein CASSSSSSYNEQFF.

The rearrangement links TRBV27 to TRBJ2-2; TRBD2 matches 8 bases. CDR1 and CDR2 from the germline V gene are MNHEY and SMNVEV (reference sequence). The CDR3 runs to 18 residues. After removal of 5 bases from V and 3 bases from J, the junction contained 14 bases not matched to a gene. CDR3 in amino acids: CASSRGLARGLDTGELFF. The CDR3 DNA reads TGTGCCAGCAGTCGCGGACTAGCTCGGGGGTTGGACACCGGGGAGCTGTTTTTT.

The chain couples TRBV6-6 to TRBJ2-7, with D maybe TRBD2 (5 bases). V lost 8 bases to trimming and J lost 2 bases, with 16 bases between them. This CDR3 comprises 14 residues. Per the germline V gene, CDR1 is MNHNY and CDR2 is SVGAGI (reference sequence). The CDR3 here is CASLVGLGAYEQYF. CDR3 nucleotides: TGTGCCAGCCTTGTGGGGTTGGGAGCCTACGAGCAGTACTTC.

The chain carries TRBV6-5 and TRBJ2-3; D is undetermined. CDR1 and CDR2 from the germline V gene are MNHEY and SVGAGI. The CDR3 is made up of 12 amino acids. Trimming cost V 0 bases and J 8 bases, with 6 bases left between them. CDR3 DNA sequence: TGTGCCAGCAGTTACTCGACTGGTACGCAGTATTTT. Protein: CASSYSTGTQYF.

This chain joins TRBV19 and TRBJ2-1, with TRBD2 identical over 7 bases. CDR1 is LNHDA and CDR2 is SQIVND in the germline V gene (reference sequence). This CDR3 region has 16 residues. With V trimmed by 2 bases and J by 0 bases, 4 bases remained unmatched. The CDR3 sequence is CASSIWGGSSYNEQFF. The CDR3 coding sequence is TGTGCCAGTAGTATATGGGGCGGGAGCTCCTACAATGAGCAGTTCTTC.

In DNA, the CDR3 is TGTGCCAGCAGTTATAATAGCGGGGGGGCCCAAGAGACCCAGTACTTC. The encoded protein is CASSYNSGGAQETQYF. J is TRBJ2-5 and V is TRBV6-5, with 11 bases fitting TRBD2. This CDR3 region has 16 residues. Germline V gene data show CDR1 as MNHEY and CDR2 as SVGAGI. Trimming removed 3 bases from V and 1 base from J; junction bases left unmatched: 4.

Details on this clone: The junction departs from the called germline gene at one end, perhaps through a read error. This chain connects TRBV7-9 to TRBJ2-3; TRBD2 might be the D (7 bases). Germline CDR1 is SEHNR and CDR2 is FQNEAQ (reference sequence). The CDR3 runs to 11 residues. CDR3 DNA sequence: TGTGCCAGCAGCTTAAAAGGGGGGGCCGTTTTT. Translated, it gives CASSLKGGAVF.

The chain joins TRBV27 to TRBJ1-1; the D is unclear. The germline V and J ends were trimmed by 4 bases and 5 bases, with 11 bases remaining between them. The CDR3 is 13 residues long. From germline, CDR1 is MNHEY and CDR2 SMNVEV (reference sequence). The CDR3 region has the DNA TGTGCCAGCAGTTCTAGTATGTGGACTGAAGCTTTCTTT. Translated, it gives CASSSSMWTEAFF.

The J gene is TRBJ1-6, the V gene TRBV18; tentative D call: TRBD1 (6 bases). Looked up from germline, CDR1 is KGHSH and CDR2 is LQKENI. This CDR3 spans 16 amino acids. Trimming shortened V by 2 bases and J by 7 bases, and 15 bases separated the two germline ends. CDR3 loop: CASSPGSGGLNSPLHF. The DNA for the CDR3 is TGTGCCAGCTCACCAGGATCTGGGGGCCTCAATTCACCCCTCCACTTT.

The V call is TRBV2, the J call TRBJ2-7; TRBD1 matches 9 bases. This CDR3 has 13 amino acids. Trimming at V came to 10 bases and at J to 6 bases, leaving 10 bases not matched to a gene. Germline V gene sequence: CDR1 SNHLY, CDR2 FYNNEI. CDR3 nucleotide sequence: TGTGCCACCCGGGACAGGGACTGGGGCGAGCAGTACTTC. Protein sequence: CATRDRDWGEQYF.

The chain combines TRBV5-4 with TRBJ2-7; no clear D gene. The CDR3 is 13 amino acids. Trimming cost V 7 bases and J 5 bases, with 16 bases left between them. CDR1 and CDR2 (germline): SGHNT, YYREEE (reference sequence). CDR3 nucleotides: TGTGCCAGCGGATGGGCCCCCAGCAACGAGCAGTACTTC. Amino acid sequence: CASGWAPSNEQYF.

CDR3 amino acids: CASSIGAPEQYF. CDR3 nucleotides: TGTGCCAGCAGCATTGGAGCTCCCGAGCAGTACTTC. The V gene is TRBV7-8, the J gene TRBJ2-7; D unresolved. This CDR3 contains 12 residues. CDR1 SGHVS and CDR2 FQNEAQ come from the germline V gene. Trimming cost V 5 bases and J 6 bases, with 11 bases left between them.

The gene calls are TRBV7-2 and TRBJ1-6; possibly TRBD1 for D (5 bases). The V end lost 3 bases, the J end lost 6 bases, and 9 bases lay between the germline ends. The V gene's germline CDR1 is SGHTA and CDR2 FQGNSA. The CDR3 runs to 14 residues. Here the CDR3 reads CASSFGGANSPLHF. DNA of the CDR3: TGTGCCAGCAGCTTCGGAGGGGCTAATTCACCCCTCCACTTT.

This clone was counted a single time. The genes are TRBV2 and TRBJ2-5; D not resolved. The germline CDR1 and CDR2 sequences are SNHLY and FYNNEI. V lost 7 bases to trimming and J lost 2 bases, with 11 bases between them. There are 13 residues in the CDR3. The CDR3 reads CASTARRQETQYF. CDR3 nucleotide sequence: TGTGCCAGCACCGCTAGGCGACAAGAGACCCAGTACTTC.

V and J are TRBV7-2 and TRBJ2-1; 12 bases are shared with TRBD2. The CDR3 spans 17 residues. The germline CDR1 and CDR2 sequences are SGHTA and FQGNSA. V lost 3 bases to trimming and J lost 8 bases; unmatched junction nucleotides: 11. CDR3 DNA sequence: TGTGCCAGCAGCTTTCCCCTAGCGGGAGGGCCTAGGGATGAGCAGTTCTTC. Its translation is CASSFPLAGGPRDEQFF.